These 32 T cell receptor beta chains came from one sample sequenced in a study of CD8+ T cells in alopecia areata. The sequencing template was cDNA reverse transcribed from extracted RNA. Clones were read by immunoSEQ multiplex PCR, and TCRdb kept only the in-frame ones, dropping some. The table lists more than 150,000 clones, under 60% of them singletons. The treatment: oral pan-JAK inhibitor, 5-10 mg twice daily. The source material was CD8+ T cells sorted from blood, sampled at week 24, from a patient treated with tofacitinib. The receptors stem from a human donor with alopecia areata.

This clone was counted a few times. The chain links TRBV19 to TRBJ2-2; the match to TRBD1 covers 9 bases. This CDR3 spans 14 amino acids. Germline CDR1 is LNHDA and CDR2 is SQIVND (reference sequence). The V gene end was trimmed by 7 bases and the J gene end by 7 bases; junction bases not matched to a gene: 7. CDR3 sequence (DNA): TGTGCCAGTACCTTGACAGGGGGTAACGGGGAGCTGTTTTTT. It yields the protein CASTLTGGNGELFF.

The chain recombines TRBV29-1 with TRBJ2-5, with TRBD2 identical over 8 bases. The CDR3 has 13 residues. Germline trimming cut 4 bases from V and 7 bases from J; bases unmatched to any gene: 8. Germline loops: CDR1 SQVTM, CDR2 ANQGSEA. This chain's CDR3 is CSVGAGGYGTQYF. The CDR3 DNA reads TGCAGCGTTGGGGCGGGGGGCTACGGGACCCAGTACTTC.

This chain connects TRBV20-1 to TRBJ2-5; D remains unclear. The V gene lost 5 bases and the J gene lost 5 bases, with 9 bases spanning the gap. This CDR3 region has 11 residues. Germline CDR1 reads DFQATT; CDR2 reads SNEGSKA (reference sequence). CDR3 nucleotides: TGCAGTGCTCCTAGGCGGGAGACCCAGTACTTC. Its protein product is CSAPRRETQYF.

The chain recombines TRBV7-9 with TRBJ2-7; 7 bases are a match to TRBD1. Unmatched junction bases numbered 9, after V lost 4 bases and J lost 3 bases. There are 15 residues in the CDR3. Germline V gene sequence: CDR1 SEHNR, CDR2 FQNEAQ (reference sequence). As DNA, the CDR3 is TGTGCCAGCAGCTCCACCCGACAGGGAAACTACGAGCAGTACTTC. It translates to CASSSTRQGNYEQYF.

The chain carries TRBV7-9 and TRBJ2-3; D is possibly TRBD1 (6 bases). The CDR3 spans 16 residues. Germline lookup yields CDR1 SEHNR and CDR2 FQNEAQ (reference sequence). Trimming pared 5 bases from V and 4 bases from J, leaving 19 bases between. The CDR3 DNA reads TGTGCCAGCAGCCGGAAACAGGGTGCGGAGTCAGATACGCAGTATTTT. Its translation is CASSRKQGAESDTQYF.

This chain joins TRBV5-1 and TRBJ2-4; the match to TRBD1 covers 8 bases. Per the germline V gene, CDR1 is SGHRS and CDR2 is YFSETQ. Trimming at V came to 0 bases and at J to 0 bases, leaving 11 bases not matched to a gene. There are 19 residues in the CDR3. CDR3 sequence: CASSLAPGQAVLAKNIQYF. CDR3 DNA: TGCGCCAGCAGCTTGGCCCCGGGACAGGCGGTCCTAGCCAAAAACATTCAGTACTTC.

This chain joins TRBV30 and TRBJ1-1; D may be TRBD1 (5 bases). The CDR3 has 12 residues. Germline V gene data show CDR1 as GTSNPN and CDR2 as SVGIG (reference sequence). V lost 5 bases and J lost 7, with 14 bases in between. CDR3 sequence: CAWGTGRREAFF. In DNA form, the CDR3 reads TGTGCCTGGGGGACCGGACGCCGTGAAGCTTTCTTT.

This clone has more than one count but fewer than ten. Other nucleotide sequences in the sample specify the same CDR3. V is TRBV15 and J is TRBJ1-3; weak D call: TRBD1 (6 bases). The V gene lost 5 bases and the J gene lost 2 bases, with 10 bases spanning the gap. Germline V gene lookup returns CDR1 LNHNV and CDR2 YYDKDF (reference sequence). The CDR3 loop spans 14 amino acids. CDR3 bases: TGTGCCACCAGCGAAGGGGGGACTGGAAACACCATATATTTT. The encoded protein is CATSEGGTGNTIYF.

This chain connects TRBV29-1 to TRBJ1-2; D not certain. The germline V gene has CDR1 SQVTM and CDR2 ANQGSEA. V lost 2 bases, J lost 4 bases, and 11 bases lay in between. This CDR3 comprises 13 residues. The CDR3 loop is CSVELWQIYGYTF. The CDR3 DNA reads TGCAGCGTTGAATTGTGGCAGATCTATGGCTACACCTTC.

The rearrangement uses TRBV14 and TRBJ2-5, with D unclear. Germline V gene lookup returns CDR1 SGHDN and CDR2 FVKESK. The ends were cut back, 3 bases at V and 3 bases at J, with 5 bases in the middle. The length of the CDR3 is 12 residues. CDR3 in DNA: TGTGCCAGCAGCCAGTGGAAAGAGACCCAGTACTTC. This gives the protein CASSQWKETQYF. The entire variable domain, with the rest obtained from reference TRBV14 and TRBJ2-5, is as follows: EAGVTQFPSHSVIEKGQTVTLRCDPISGHDNLYWYRRVMGKEIKFLLHFVKESKQDESGMPNNRFLAERTGGTYSTLKVQPAELEDSGVYFCASSQWKETQYFGPGTRLLVL.

The chain is built from TRBV30 and TRBJ2-7; no clear D gene. V was pared by 2 bases and J by 5 bases, with 4 bases between. CDR3 length: 10 residues. Germline-derived CDR1 and CDR2 are GTSNPN and SVGIG (reference sequence). As DNA, the CDR3 is TGTGCCTGGAGTAGCCACGAGCAGTACTTC. Protein sequence: CAWSSHEQYF. Full variable domain (outside the CDR3, taken from reference TRBV30 and TRBJ2-7): SQTIHQWPATLVQPVGSPLSLECTVEGTSNPNLYWYRQAAGRGLQLLFYSVGIGQISSEVPQNLSASRPQDRQFILSSKKLLLSDSGFYLCAWSSHEQYFGPGTRLTVT.

V gene TRBV19 combines with J gene TRBJ2-5, with 8 bases aligning to TRBD1. J gave up 0 bases and V 3 bases, and 9 bases lay outside the gene matches. Germline V gene data show CDR1 as LNHDA and CDR2 as SQIVND (reference sequence). The CDR3 length is 17 residues. CDR3 coding DNA: TGTGCCAGTAGTATCAAGGACAGGGCACAGTACCAAGAGACCCAGTACTTC. As protein: CASSIKDRAQYQETQYF.

J is TRBJ1-1 and V is TRBV5-6; D remains unclear. The V end was cut by 0 bases, the J end by 2 bases, with 8 bases between. This CDR3 is built from 14 residues. Germline lookup yields CDR1 SGHDT and CDR2 YYEEEE. The CDR3 region has the DNA TGTGCCAGCAGCTTGGGGCTTGGAAACACTGAAGCTTTCTTT. Protein sequence: CASSLGLGNTEAFF. Based on the CDR3 plus reference TRBV5-6 and TRBJ1-1, the full variable domain is DAGVTQSPTHLIKTRGQQVTLRCSPKSGHDTVSWYQQALGQGPQFIFQYYEEEERQRGNFPDRFSGHQFPNYSSELNVNALLLGDSALYLCASSLGLGNTEAFFGQGTRLTVV.

CDR3 amino acids: CATSPGGAGGQETQYF. The CDR3 DNA follows: TGTGCCACCAGCCCGGGGGGGGCGGGGGGACAAGAGACCCAGTACTTC. The V gene is TRBV15, the J gene TRBJ2-5; 8 bases align to TRBD2. J was trimmed by 2 bases and V by 5 bases; bases with no gene match: 10. Germline values: CDR1 LNHNV, CDR2 YYDKDF (reference sequence). This CDR3 is 16 amino acids long.

CDR3: CASRGGDLAKNIQYF. Written as DNA, the CDR3 is TGTGCCAGCAGGGGTGGGGACTTAGCCAAAAACATTCAGTACTTC. The chain has TRBV11-2 and TRBJ2-4, with a possible D match to TRBD2 (6 bases). CDR1 SGHAT and CDR2 FQNNGV come from the germline V gene. Trimming stripped 6 bases from V and 0 bases from J, with 12 bases between. This CDR3 is built from 15 residues.

This chain's CDR3 is CASSPQRQGNTGELFF. The CDR3 DNA sequence: TGCGCCAGCAGCCCCCAGAGGCAGGGGAACACCGGGGAGCTGTTTTTT. The rearrangement uses TRBV4-1 and TRBJ2-2, with D maybe TRBD1 (5 bases). CDR1 is MGHRA and CDR2 is YSYEKL in the germline V gene. This CDR3 has 16 amino acids. Trimming shortened V by 4 bases and J by 1 base, and 13 bases separated the two germline ends.

The J gene is TRBJ1-2, the V gene TRBV2; possibly TRBD1 for D (6 bases). The CDR3 totals 13 residues. V lost 7 bases, J lost 4 bases, and 13 bases lay in between. Germline CDR1 is SNHLY and CDR2 is FYNNEI. The CDR3 DNA reads as TGTGCCAGCATTCCAAGGACAGTCTATGGCTACACCTTC. This gives the protein CASIPRTVYGYTF.

The chain employs TRBV5-6 and TRBJ1-2; 10 nucleotides match TRBD1. The V segment lost 4 bases and the J segment 3 bases; nucleotides outside the gene matches: 9. Germline CDR1 is SGHDT and CDR2 is YYEEEE. The CDR3 length is 16 residues. CDR3 residues: CASSPGTGEGYYGYTF. CDR3 sequence (DNA): TGTGCCAGCAGCCCCGGGACAGGGGAAGGCTACTATGGCTACACCTTC.

The chain combines TRBV30 with TRBJ2-7, with no clear D. V was cut by 0 bases and J by 1 base, with 7 bases left in between. The CDR3 sequence is 13 residues long. Germline CDR1 reads GTSNPN; CDR2 reads SVGIG (reference sequence). The CDR3 region is CAWSVYSSYEQYF. CDR3 sequence (DNA): TGTGCCTGGAGTGTCTACTCGTCCTACGAGCAGTACTTC.

The rearrangement links TRBV9 to TRBJ1-6, with 7 bases that match TRBD1. V was pared by 3 bases and J by 7 bases, with 4 bases of the junction left unmatched. The CDR3 loop spans 14 amino acids. Germline V gene data show CDR1 as SGDLS and CDR2 as YYNGEE. In nucleotides, the CDR3 is TGTGCCAGCAGCGGACAGGGATGGAATTCACCCCTCCACTTT. This sequence encodes CASSGQGWNSPLHF.

The V call is TRBV30, the J call TRBJ1-2; D uncertain. This CDR3 contains 12 residues. Germline CDR1 is GTSNPN and CDR2 is SVGIG (reference sequence). Trimming left V 0 bases short and J 6 bases short, with 8 bases between. Here the CDR3 reads CAWSVEADGYTF. The CDR3 bases are TGTGCCTGGAGTGTTGAGGCCGATGGCTACACCTTC.

This clone turned up a few times. The V gene is TRBV28, the J gene TRBJ2-7, with D perhaps TRBD2 (5 bases). The CDR3 extends over 15 amino acids. V lost 1 base, J lost 2 bases, and 12 bases lay in between. The germline gives CDR1 MDHEN, CDR2 SYDVKM. CDR3 sequence (DNA): TGTGCCAGCAGTTTATTGAGGGATTCCCCCTACGAGCAGTACTTC. Encoded protein: CASSLLRDSPYEQYF.

This clone was counted a few times. The rearrangement links TRBV19 to TRBJ2-7, with a possible D match to TRBD1 (5 bases). The V end lost 3 bases, the J end lost 0 bases, and 9 bases lay between the germline ends. Germline-derived CDR1 and CDR2 are LNHDA and SQIVND (reference sequence). The length of the CDR3 is 14 residues. DNA for the CDR3: TGTGCCAGTAGTATCGTAGACAGCTCCTACGAGCAGTACTTC. This gives the protein CASSIVDSSYEQYF.

This chain joins TRBV19 and TRBJ1-5; 7 bases are shared with TRBD1. Trimming removed 3 bases from V and 0 bases from J; junction bases left unmatched: 8. In germline, CDR1 is LNHDA, CDR2 SQIVND (reference sequence). The CDR3 is made up of 17 amino acids. CDR3 residues: CASSMDRRKFSNQPQHF. The DNA for the CDR3 is TGTGCCAGTAGTATGGACAGGAGAAAATTTAGCAATCAGCCCCAGCATTTT.

V is TRBV11-2 and J is TRBJ2-3, with D hard to call. V lost 3 bases to trimming and J lost 3 bases, with 4 bases between them. The germline CDR1 and CDR2 sequences are SGHAT and FQNNGV. The CDR3 contains 12 residues. Written as DNA, the CDR3 is TGTGCCAGCAGCTTTCGGACAGATACGCAGTATTTT. Translated, it gives CASSFRTDTQYF.

The gene calls are TRBV27 and TRBJ1-2; TRBD1 might be the D (6 bases). Trimming cost V 5 bases and J 0 bases, with 13 bases left between them. Germline loops: CDR1 MNHEY, CDR2 SMNVEV (reference sequence). This CDR3 contains 15 residues. The CDR3 region has the DNA TGTGCCAGCAGTGCGCAACAGGGAGCTAACTATGGCTACACCTTC. It encodes CASSAQQGANYGYTF.

The V call is TRBV4-1, the J call TRBJ1-5; D may be TRBD1 (5 bases). The CDR3 contains 15 residues. CDR1 and CDR2 (germline): MGHRA, YSYEKL. Trimming removed 0 bases from V and 6 bases from J, with 12 bases in between. CDR3 sequence: CASSQDIRDGQPQHF. CDR3 sequence (DNA): TGCGCCAGCAGCCAAGATATCAGGGACGGTCAGCCCCAGCATTTT.

This clone appeared a few times. The chain links TRBV6-1 to TRBJ1-1; D ambiguous. Trimming removed 3 bases from V and 6 bases from J, with 5 bases in between. CDR1 is MNHNS and CDR2 is SASEGT in the germline V gene. This CDR3 comprises 11 residues. The CDR3 DNA follows: TGTGCCAGCAGTGATGAACCTGAAGCTTTCTTT. The encoded protein is CASSDEPEAFF.

This chain links TRBV7-9 with TRBJ1-5; no clear D gene. V dropped 4 bases and J dropped 4 bases, with 5 bases sitting between them. The CDR3 loop spans 12 amino acids. Germline loops: CDR1 SEHNR, CDR2 FQNEAQ (reference sequence). The CDR3 bases are TGTGCCAGCAGCTCAACTAATCAGCCCCAGCATTTT. This codes for CASSSTNQPQHF.

The rearrangement uses TRBV6-1 and TRBJ1-1; tentative D call: TRBD1 (5 bases). V lost 0 bases to trimming and J lost 0 bases, with 11 bases between them. The CDR3 is 16 residues long. The germline V gene has CDR1 MNHNS and CDR2 SASEGT. The CDR3 DNA follows: TGTGCCAGCAGTGAAGCCTGGTCCAGGGTGAACACTGAAGCTTTCTTT. Amino acids: CASSEAWSRVNTEAFF.

This clone was detected a few times. The chain joins TRBV19 to TRBJ2-4; D remains ambiguous. Germline V gene data show CDR1 as LNHDA and CDR2 as SQIVND (reference sequence). Trimming removed 3 bases from V and 8 bases from J, with 11 bases in between. The CDR3 is made up of 13 amino acids. This CDR3 reads CASSMVDGHIQYF. Written as DNA, the CDR3 is TGTGCCAGTAGTATGGTGGACGGTCACATTCAGTACTTC.

This clone was seen a few times. Other DNA sequences in this specimen translate into the identical CDR3. V and J are TRBV7-9 and TRBJ2-7, with D unresolved. The ends were cut back, 5 bases at V and 7 bases at J, with 12 bases in the middle. This CDR3 has 12 amino acids. CDR1 is SEHNR, CDR2 FQNEAQ, per germline (reference sequence). CDR3 residues: CASSPGSGEQYF. CDR3 nucleotide sequence: TGTGCCAGCAGCCCTGGATCTGGGGAGCAGTACTTC.